This TCR beta chain originates from a study of vaccination effects on CD4 cells after COVID-19 (dated by TCRdb to about 2022). At the level of the whole study: In the ViraFEST assay, PBMC were stimulated with viral peptide pools, and TCR sequencing was then used to find antigen-specific CD4+ T cell clonotypes based on their expansion. Post-vaccine samples across the study were collected a median of 72 days after the second dose, with a range of 14 to 241. Two million PBMC per well were cultured with around 10 ug/ml peptides in IMDM containing approximately 4.7% human AB serum, about 9.7 IU/ml IL-2 and gentamicin. The study compared SARS-CoV-2 spike-specific CD4+ TCR repertoires before and after mRNA vaccination in COVID-19 convalescent patients and infection-naive vaccine recipients. Altogether, 10 COVID-19 convalescent patients and several SARS-CoV-2-naive healthy vaccine recipients made up the full study. The Oncomine TCR Beta short-read assay on an Illumina iSeq 100 was used to sequence cultures from other donors in the study.

Library generation was performed with the immunoSEQ multiplex PCR assay. DNA from the cultured and isolated CD4+ T cells underwent TCR beta CDR3 sequencing. From the authors' description of their analysis: Non-productive TCR sequences were discarded, and reads were trimmed to the CDR3 region, with only CDR3s of 7 or more amino acids retained. The MANAFEST web app was used to identify antigen-specific clonotypes by comparing expansion in peptide wells with expansion in reference cultures. Positive clones required FDR<0.05 expansion versus reference and all other wells, odds ratio above 5, and frequency above 0.1% in two replicate wells. A clonotype was called cross-reactive if it was significantly expanded both in SARS-CoV-2 spike wells and in at least one common cold coronavirus spike condition. CDR3 similarity was assessed by Levenshtein distance with the stringdist R package, and unrooted trees were built with ape in R 3.6.1. TCRdb carries this immuneACCESS record with in-frame sequences only. Its versions omit some clonotypes, under half of them owing to an unresolved V gene in the studies checked, with the rest unexplained. The D gene and trimming were derived from the DNA, and the V and J assignments and clone size from that table. This sample holds some 40,000 clones; 55% to 80% were observed only once. The ten largest clones take up roughly 8% of the sample.

After approximately eleven days of culture, CD4+ T cells were isolated with the EasySep CD4+ T cell isolation kit. Participants received two doses of either the BNT162b2 or the mRNA-1273 mRNA SARS-CoV-2 vaccine. None of the healthy vaccine recipients had a prior SARS-CoV-2 infection, which was confirmed by nucleocapsid antibody tests that came back negative both before and after vaccination. Half of the culture medium was replaced with fresh IL-2-containing medium on days 3 and 7. Unless noted otherwise, every peptide stimulation condition was cultured in triplicate wells. PBMC were separated from whole blood using Ficoll-Paque Plus gradient centrifugation and were then either cryopreserved at -140C or used fresh. The QIAamp micro DNA kit was used to extract genomic DNA from the cultured CD4+ T cells. Summary of the overall study and its limitations: In healthy vaccine recipients, vaccine-induced clones were almost all SARS-CoV-2 mono-reactive, with only 1 of 255 being cross-reactive with common cold coronaviruses. Limitations of the study were the small number of convalescent patients and the absence of early post-infection timepoints. At late post-vaccination timepoints, both infection-induced and vaccine-induced clones showed marked clonal contraction, consistent with waning T cell responses.

A word on this clone: Its antigen target is currently unknown. Nothing much larger sits one base from this clone, and base qualities are not available.

V loses 1 base, J loses 7 bases, and the germline ends lie 14 bases apart. From cysteine to phenylalanine, the CDR3 is 15 amino acids long. Only CDR3 DNA remains: 45 bases, in frame from the first base. Sequences MGHDK (CDR1) and SYGVNS (CDR2) are obtained from the germline V gene. Sequencing was performed on CD4+ T cells from PBMCs cultured without peptide, taken after COVID-19 vaccination. The sequence joins TRBV25-1 to TRBJ1-5; the best D guess is TRBD1, with 6 bases matching. This clonotype originated in a human donor who received a COVID-19 vaccine. The CDR3 protein: CASSEFETGDQPQHF. The DNA is TGTGCCAGCAGTGAATTTGAGACAGGCGACCAGCCCCAGCATTTT.